These T cell receptor beta chains were read from a single sample in a study of blood T cell repertoires in COVID-19. The table came from immunoSEQ multiplex PCR; TCRdb's copy has only in-frame clones and leaves some out. The table has approximately 150,000 clones, more than 75% seen once. The source material was peripheral blood. The receptors derive from an elderly woman with COVID-19, enrolled during active disease. CDR3s include the opening cysteine and the closing phenylalanine or tryptophan. The D gene is left open where the match is weak.

>TRBD1|TRBV24-1
CATSDGQGYNEQFF
>.|TRBV6-5
CASSPPPGAGNTIYF
>TRBD1|TRBV9
CASSAGPTGIGEQYF
>TRBD2|TRBV19
CASSMISGKDNEQFF
>.|TRBV2
CASSLPQGTEAFF
>.|TRBV13
CASSLRQANEKLFF
>.|TRBV5-6
CASSLAPGVEGYTF
>.|TRBV19
CASSIAVMNTEAFF
>.|TRBV5-5
CASSLMVEEKLFF
>.|TRBV9
CASSPTSRLEAYEQYF
>TRBD1|TRBV9
CASSVGQGASAEAFF
>.|TRBV20-1
CSGSTDTQYF
>TRBD2|TRBV19
CASRDHLAGVPTGELFF
>.|TRBV19
CATRMGQFNQPQHF
>TRBD1|TRBV5-1
CASSGGQGTEKLFF
>.|TRBV4-1
CASSQDLQGPFTDTQYF
>TRBD2|TRBV28
CASSPGGSNTGELFF
>TRBD1|TRBV25-1
CASSESPTGVRGYTF
>TRBD1|TRBV3-1/TRBV3-2
CASSPDRGIGTQYF
>TRBD1|TRBV19
CASSTTGTGSGNQPQHF
>.|TRBV4-1
CASSLGERDQETQYF
>.|TRBV7-8
CASSFRTELNTEAFF
>.|TRBV18
CASSPDRGRRGYTF
>TRBD2|TRBV7-6
CASSLTSGSGNNEQFF
>TRBD1|TRBV19
CASSSIRDSGSGANVLTF
>TRBD1|TRBV5-1
CASSPDRGRAFF
>.|TRBV3-1/TRBV3-2
CASSLGTLSSGANVLTF
>.|TRBV9
CASRGDTSGNTIYF
>TRBD1|TRBV5-4
CASSSQGVRGYTF
>TRBD1|TRBV19
CASIRTGGNYGYTF
>TRBD2|TRBV7-6
CASSLLAGGSKPGETQYF
>TRBD2|TRBV6-2/TRBV6-3
CASSNGGGAEQYF
>TRBD2|TRBV10-2
CASRAPSGTYNEQFF
>.|TRBV6-5
CASSRRDIRVFAFF
>TRBD2|TRBV7-9
CASRSLRLAGYNEQFF
>.|TRBV11-2
CASRPTRGTGEQYF
>TRBD1|TRBV28
CASSFTGTGQETQYF
>TRBD1|TRBV28
CASQPGQPSYGYTF